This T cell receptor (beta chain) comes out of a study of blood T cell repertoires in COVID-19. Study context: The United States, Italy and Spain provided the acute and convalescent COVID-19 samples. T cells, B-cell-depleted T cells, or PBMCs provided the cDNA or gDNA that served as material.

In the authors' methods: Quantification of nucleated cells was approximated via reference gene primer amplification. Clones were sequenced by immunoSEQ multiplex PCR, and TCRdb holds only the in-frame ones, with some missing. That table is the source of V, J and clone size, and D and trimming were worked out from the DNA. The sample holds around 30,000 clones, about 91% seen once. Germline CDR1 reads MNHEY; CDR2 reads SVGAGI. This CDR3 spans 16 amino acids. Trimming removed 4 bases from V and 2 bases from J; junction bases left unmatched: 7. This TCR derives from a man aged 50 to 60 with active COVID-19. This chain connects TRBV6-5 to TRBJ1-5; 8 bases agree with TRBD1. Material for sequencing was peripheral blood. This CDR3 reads CASSFNRGTGNQPQHF. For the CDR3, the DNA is TGTGCCAGCAGTTTTAACAGGGGGACCGGCAATCAGCCCCAGCATTTT.